The 17 T cell receptor beta chains presented below share a single source sample, sequenced in a study of control samples from healthy donors and cancer patients. The assay was immunoSEQ multiplex PCR, and TCRdb's table has in-frame clones only and misses some. The sample has about 97,000 clones; around 89% are singletons. The sample comprised blood. These receptors all come from a man aged 25 to 40 in good health.

This clone has more than one count but fewer than ten. The chain recombines TRBV29-1 with TRBJ1-4, with D maybe TRBD1 (5 bases). The V end was cut by 6 bases, the J end by 5 bases, with 16 bases between. This CDR3 has 14 residues. CDR1 and CDR2 (germline): SQVTM, ANQGSEA. The CDR3 reads CSVGPGGMNEKLFF. The CDR3 DNA is TGCAGCGTGGGGCCGGGAGGAATGAATGAAAAACTGTTTTTT.

This clone was picked up one time. The gene calls are TRBV25-1 and TRBJ2-3; D might be TRBD1 (5 bases). Germline loops: CDR1 MGHDK, CDR2 SYGVNS. With 1 base removed from V and 10 bases from J, the gap between germline ends came to 24 bases. The CDR3 length is 17 residues. The CDR3 loop reads CASSEWTLGSLPGAQYF. The CDR3 bases are TGTGCCAGCAGTGAATGGACACTGGGGTCACTCCCTGGTGCGCAGTATTTT.

This chain uses TRBV7-3 with TRBJ2-1, with TRBD1 identical over 10 bases. This CDR3 is 15 amino acids long. J lost 5 bases, V lost 3 bases, and 4 bases had no gene match. Germline V gene lookup returns CDR1 SGHTA and CDR2 FQGTGA. This CDR3 is CASSFRQGADNEQFF. The CDR3 DNA sequence: TGTGCCAGCAGCTTCAGACAGGGGGCTGACAATGAGCAGTTCTTC.

The V and J genes are TRBV14 and TRBJ1-5; 8 bases align to TRBD1. Germline CDR1 and CDR2: SGHDN and FVKESK. This CDR3 comprises 14 residues. The ends lost 3 bases at V and 7 bases at J; junction bases unmatched: 5. The CDR3 coding sequence is TGTGCCAGCAGCCACAGGGGGCTAGGGCAGCCCCAGCATTTT. Translated, it gives CASSHRGLGQPQHF.

The rearrangement uses TRBV27 and TRBJ2-7; the D gene is possibly TRBD2 (5 bases). Trimming cost V 5 bases and J 1 base, with 15 bases left between them. Germline CDR1 and CDR2: MNHEY and SMNVEV (reference sequence). The CDR3 has 15 amino acids. DNA for the CDR3: TGTGCCAGCAGTCGGAGGACGGTGGGTTCCTACGAGCAGTACTTC. It encodes CASSRRTVGSYEQYF.

The chain uses TRBV4-2 and TRBJ1-2, with D perhaps matching TRBD1 (6 bases). Germline V gene sequence: CDR1 LGHNA, CDR2 YNFKEQ. The CDR3 length is 15 residues. V was cut by 3 bases and J by 2 bases, with 13 bases left in between. CDR3 sequence (DNA): TGTGCCAGCAGCCAGCCCGACAGGCTAAACTATGGCTACACCTTC. Its protein product is CASSQPDRLNYGYTF.

The rearrangement links TRBV5-6 to TRBJ2-5, with a possible D match to TRBD2 (6 bases). CDR1 is SGHDT and CDR2 is YYEEEE in the germline V gene. CDR3 length equals 17 residues. V was pared by 4 bases and J by 0 bases, with 19 bases between. CDR3 nucleotide sequence: TGTGCCAGCAGCCTCAACCTAGCGACCCCTTACCAAGAGACCCAGTACTTC. It translates to CASSLNLATPYQETQYF.

This sequence joins TRBV14 and TRBJ2-6; D is uncertain. The V gene lost 3 bases and the J gene lost 4 bases, with 7 bases spanning the gap. There are 14 residues in the CDR3. Germline lookup yields CDR1 SGHDN and CDR2 FVKESK. This CDR3 is CASSHHPGANVLTF. The CDR3 coding sequence is TGTGCCAGCAGCCATCACCCCGGGGCCAACGTCCTGACTTTC.

The chain couples TRBV19 to TRBJ1-4; D not certain. Per the germline V gene, CDR1 is LNHDA and CDR2 is SQIVND (reference sequence). This CDR3 is built from 16 residues. V was shortened by 5 bases and J by 6 bases, with 19 bases between the two germline ends. For the CDR3, the DNA is TGTGCCAGTAGTCATACGTACAGCCGGGTGGATGAAAAACTGTTTTTT. Amino acid sequence: CASSHTYSRVDEKLFF.

The J gene is TRBJ1-4, the V gene TRBV28; TRBD1 might be the D (6 bases). CDR1 and CDR2 (germline): MDHEN, SYDVKM. The length of the CDR3 is 15 residues. The V and J ends lost 5 bases and 2 bases respectively, with 12 bases between them. In DNA, the CDR3 is TGTGCCAGCAGTATAATCCAGGGGACTAATGAAAAACTGTTTTTT. It codes for CASSIIQGTNEKLFF. The whole variable domain, filled in from reference TRBV28 and TRBJ1-4, reads DVKVTQSSRYLVKRTGEKVFLECVQDMDHENMFWYRQDPGLGLRLIYFSYDVKMKEKGDIPEGYSVSREKKERFSLILESASTNQTSMYLCASSIIQGTNEKLFFGSGTQLSVL.

J is TRBJ1-2 and V is TRBV28; 7 bases agree with TRBD1. The germline V gene encodes CDR1 MDHEN and CDR2 SYDVKM. Germline trimming cut 5 bases from V and 8 bases from J; bases unmatched to any gene: 14. The CDR3 sequence is 15 residues long. The CDR3 region has the DNA TGTGCCAGCAGTCCCCCCAGGACAGGCTTTGGAGGCTACACCTTC. Its protein is CASSPPRTGFGGYTF.

This chain joins TRBV4-1 and TRBJ2-2; 12 positions match TRBD2. The CDR3 has 18 amino acids. Germline CDR1 MGHRA, CDR2 YSYEKL. The trim removed 2 bases at V and 1 base at J, leaving 5 bases unmatched. The CDR3 nucleotides read TGCGCCAGCAGCCAATTCCCGGGACTAGCGGGGAACACCGGGGAGCTGTTTTTT. Amino acids: CASSQFPGLAGNTGELFF.

The CDR3 DNA sequence: TGTGCCAGCAGCGACCGGGACAGGCTATGGGAGACCCAGTACTTC. This gives the protein CASSDRDRLWETQYF. The V call is TRBV11-2, the J call TRBJ2-5; 8 nucleotides agree with TRBD1. With 5 bases clipped from V and 5 bases from J, the junction kept 10 bases outside the gene matches. This CDR3 is 15 amino acids long. Germline CDR1 reads SGHAT; CDR2 reads FQNNGV.

The CDR3 sequence: CASWLFTEAFF. The CDR3 bases are TGTGCCAGCTGGCTGTTCACTGAAGCTTTCTTT. This chain connects TRBV27 to TRBJ1-1; D call uncertain. The CDR3 is 11 residues long. Trimming removed 8 bases from V and 4 bases from J, with 8 bases in between. Germline loops: CDR1 MNHEY, CDR2 SMNVEV (reference sequence).

V usage is TRBV14 and J usage is TRBJ2-7; no clear D gene. V shed 0 bases and J shed 2 bases, with 17 bases lying between them. CDR3 size: 17 residues. The V gene's germline CDR1 is SGHDN and CDR2 FVKESK. The CDR3 DNA follows: TGTGCCAGCAGCCAAGATTTGGCAGGTCCGGGCACCTACGAGCAGTACTTC. As protein: CASSQDLAGPGTYEQYF.

As concerns this clone: Other DNA sequences within the sample encode an identical CDR3. The chain joins TRBV7-4 to TRBJ1-6; D is undetermined. In germline, CDR1 is SGHVT, CDR2 SQSDAQ. Trimming pared 2 bases from V and 5 bases from J, leaving 10 bases between. CDR3 length equals 15 residues. The CDR3 loop is CASSLRPRDNSPLHF. CDR3 nucleotide sequence: TGTGCCAGCAGCTTAAGACCGAGGGATAATTCACCCCTCCACTTT.

This chain connects TRBV18 to TRBJ2-7; D is unclear. The CDR3 length is 14 residues. Per germline, CDR1 KGHSH and CDR2 LQKENI. V lost 0 bases, J lost 6 bases, and 12 bases lay in between. The CDR3 region is CASSPPTGVSEQYF. The CDR3 nucleotides read TGTGCCAGCTCACCACCTACTGGGGTATCCGAGCAGTACTTC.